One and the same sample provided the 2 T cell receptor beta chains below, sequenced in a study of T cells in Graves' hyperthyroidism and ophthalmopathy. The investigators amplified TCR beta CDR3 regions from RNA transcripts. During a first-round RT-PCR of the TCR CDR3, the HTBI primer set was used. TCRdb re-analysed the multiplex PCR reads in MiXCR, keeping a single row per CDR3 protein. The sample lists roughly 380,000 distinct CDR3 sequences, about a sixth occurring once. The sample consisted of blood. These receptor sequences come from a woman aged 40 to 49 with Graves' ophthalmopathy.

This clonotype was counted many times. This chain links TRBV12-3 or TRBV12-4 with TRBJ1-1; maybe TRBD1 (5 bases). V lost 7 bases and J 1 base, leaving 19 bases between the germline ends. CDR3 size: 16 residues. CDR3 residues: CASTWGGAQGNTEAFF. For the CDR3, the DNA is TGTGCCAGCACCTGGGGGGGAGCTCAGGGGAACACTGAAGCTTTCTTT.

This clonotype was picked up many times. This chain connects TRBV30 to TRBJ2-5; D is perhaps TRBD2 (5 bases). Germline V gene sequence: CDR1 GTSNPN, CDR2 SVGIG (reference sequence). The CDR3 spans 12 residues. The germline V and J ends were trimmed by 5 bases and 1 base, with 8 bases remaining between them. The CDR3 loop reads CAWVGIQETQYF. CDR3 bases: TGTGCCTGGGTCGGGATCCAAGAGACCCAGTACTTC.